This is a list of T cell receptor beta chains from one sample in a study of shared clonotypes between healthy human individuals. Assay used: immunoSEQ multiplex PCR; TCRdb lists only in-frame clones, some missing. The sample shows about 2.1 million clones, 90% to 95% of them seen only once. The source material was naive CD8+ T cells from PBMCs. The receptors here all came from a young man in good health. Some clones in this sample may be carry-over from other donors' samples. CDR3s include the opening cysteine and the closing phenylalanine or tryptophan. The order of the fields is CDR3 DNA, CDR3 protein, J gene, V gene, clone size, D gene. The D gene is left open where the match is weak. Only some rows state a clone size, as once, few, many or a class for expanded clones.

CDR3 DNA: TGTGCCAGCAGCGGCGGGCCAGATACGCAGTATTTT
CDR3 protein: CASSGGPDTQYF
J gene: TRBJ2-3
V gene: TRBV9
clone size: -
D gene: -

CDR3 DNA: TGTGCCAGCAGCTCCCCGGTGGCCTACGAGCAGTACTTC
CDR3 protein: CASSSPVAYEQYF
J gene: TRBJ2-7
V gene: TRBV7-9
clone size: -
D gene: -

CDR3 DNA: TGTGCCAGCAGCTTGTCTGGCGGGAACTACGAGCAGTACTTC
CDR3 protein: CASSLSGGNYEQYF
J gene: TRBJ2-7
V gene: TRBV11-2
clone size: -
D gene: -

CDR3 DNA: TGTGCCAGTACTAGCGGGACTGACAATGAGCAGTTCTTC
CDR3 protein: CASTSGTDNEQFF
J gene: TRBJ2-1
V gene: TRBV19
clone size: -
D gene: TRBD2

CDR3 DNA: TGCAGCGTTGAACGGGAAAACTCCTACGAGCAGTACTTC
CDR3 protein: CSVERENSYEQYF
J gene: TRBJ2-7
V gene: TRBV29-1
clone size: few
D gene: -

CDR3 DNA: TGTGCCAGCACCGACGGCGTAGACACCATATATTTT
CDR3 protein: CASTDGVDTIYF
J gene: TRBJ1-3
V gene: TRBV28
clone size: -
D gene: -

CDR3 DNA: TGTGCCAGCAGCGACACCGGGGAGCTGTTTTTT
CDR3 protein: CASSDTGELFF
J gene: TRBJ2-2
V gene: TRBV28
clone size: -
D gene: -

CDR3 DNA: TGTGCCAGCAGCCAAGTAGCCGGAGGGGAAAACACTGAAGCTTTCTTT
CDR3 protein: CASSQVAGGENTEAFF
J gene: TRBJ1-1
V gene: TRBV4-2
clone size: -
D gene: -

CDR3 DNA: TGTGCCAGCAGCCGAGTTCGGGACAGGGGGAACACTGAAGCTTTCTTT
CDR3 protein: CASSRVRDRGNTEAFF
J gene: TRBJ1-1
V gene: TRBV4-2
clone size: -
D gene: TRBD1

CDR3 DNA: TGTGCCAGCAGTTACGGATCTAGCCGATACAATGAGCAGTTCTTC
CDR3 protein: CASSYGSSRYNEQFF
J gene: TRBJ2-1
V gene: TRBV6-5
clone size: -
D gene: -

CDR3 DNA: TGTGCCAGCAGTTTGGCGACGACAGGGGACGAGCAGTACTTC
CDR3 protein: CASSLATTGDEQYF
J gene: TRBJ2-7
V gene: TRBV27
clone size: -
D gene: TRBD1

CDR3 DNA: TGTGCCAGTAGTACCATAGCAGGGGGATACAATGAGCAGTTCTTC
CDR3 protein: CASSTIAGGYNEQFF
J gene: TRBJ2-1
V gene: TRBV19
clone size: -
D gene: TRBD1

CDR3 DNA: TGTGCCAGCAGCCCTCGGGACAGGGGGCCGAATCAGCCCCAGCATTTT
CDR3 protein: CASSPRDRGPNQPQHF
J gene: TRBJ1-5
V gene: TRBV7-2
clone size: once
D gene: TRBD1

CDR3 DNA: TGTGCCAGCAGCTTAGCAGCCACCGTTAACTATGGCTACACCTTC
CDR3 protein: CASSLAATVNYGYTF
J gene: TRBJ1-2
V gene: TRBV7-9
clone size: once
D gene: -

CDR3 DNA: TGTGCCAGCAGCCCCACGGGATACGAGCAGTACTTC
CDR3 protein: CASSPTGYEQYF
J gene: TRBJ2-7
V gene: TRBV27
clone size: -
D gene: -

CDR3 DNA: TGTGCCAGCAGCCTAGGATCCTATGGCTACACCTTC
CDR3 protein: CASSLGSYGYTF
J gene: TRBJ1-2
V gene: TRBV9
clone size: -
D gene: -

CDR3 DNA: TGCGCCAGCAGATTGGAACCCCTCTCGAGGGCAGGAGCCTACGAGCAGTACTTC
CDR3 protein: CASRLEPLSRAGAYEQYF
J gene: TRBJ2-7
V gene: TRBV5-1
clone size: -
D gene: -